What follows are 11 T cell receptor beta chains derived from one specimen sequenced in a study of blood T cell repertoires in COVID-19. Measured with immunoSEQ multiplex PCR; TCRdb has only the in-frame clones, and not every one. The table has about 300,000 clones, approximately 84% seen once. What was sequenced was peripheral blood. The source is a human donor with COVID-19, enrolled during active disease. The donor label of this sample is uncertain.

This clone appeared once. V and J are TRBV28 and TRBJ2-7, with 7 bases aligning to TRBD2. The CDR3 sequence is 12 residues long. Trimming took 6 bases from V and 5 from J; bases not matched to a gene: 4. CDR1 MDHEN and CDR2 SYDVKM come from the germline V gene. In DNA form, the CDR3 reads TGTGCCAGCAGGCAAGCGGGACACGAGCAGTACTTC. Protein sequence: CASRQAGHEQYF.

This clone was seen only a few times. V is TRBV7-9 and J is TRBJ2-3, with a tentative D call TRBD2 (5 bases). Germline V gene data show CDR1 as SEHNR and CDR2 as FQNEAQ (reference sequence). The CDR3 extends over 15 amino acids. V shed 1 base and J shed 3 bases, with 11 bases lying between them. The CDR3 region is CASSLEDGETDTQYF. CDR3 nucleotides: TGTGCCAGCAGCTTAGAAGACGGGGAGACAGATACGCAGTATTTT.

The chain employs TRBV5-1 and TRBJ2-2; 9 bases are shared with TRBD2. With V trimmed by 0 bases and J by 4 bases, 1 base remained unmatched. Germline CDR1 SGHRS, CDR2 YFSETQ. CDR3 length: 15 amino acids. CDR3 bases: TGCGCCAGCAGCTTGGATAGCGGGAGCACCGGGGAGCTGTTTTTT. It translates to CASSLDSGSTGELFF.

This clone was observed once. The gene calls are TRBV30 and TRBJ1-2; D unresolved. This CDR3 is 12 amino acids long. V lost 3 bases and J 8 bases, leaving 13 bases between the germline ends. Germline V gene sequence: CDR1 GTSNPN, CDR2 SVGIG (reference sequence). The CDR3 nucleotides read TGTGCCTGGAGCTATGAGGGCGGCGGCTACACCTTC. Protein: CAWSYEGGGYTF.

V is TRBV29-1 and J is TRBJ2-7; D remains ambiguous. V lost 7 bases, J lost 2 bases, and 15 bases lay in between. The germline gives CDR1 SQVTM, CDR2 ANQGSEA. This CDR3 is 13 amino acids long. CDR3: CSAPLGPTYEQYF. The CDR3 DNA reads TGCAGCGCGCCCCTTGGGCCCACCTACGAGCAGTACTTC.

This sequence joins TRBV9 and TRBJ1-1; possible D gene TRBD1, 5 bases. Germline CDR1 SGDLS, CDR2 YYNGEE. CDR3 length: 15 residues. V shed 2 bases and J shed 4 bases, with 15 bases lying between them. In nucleotides, the CDR3 is TGTGCCAGCAGCGTCCAGGGCTCTACGGTCACTGAAGCTTTCTTT. Translating it yields CASSVQGSTVTEAFF.

The chain couples TRBV9 to TRBJ2-1, with D perhaps TRBD2 (6 bases). V dropped 1 base and J dropped 5 bases, with 16 bases sitting between them. The V gene's germline CDR1 is SGDLS and CDR2 YYNGEE. The CDR3 extends over 16 amino acids. The CDR3 protein is CASSVMASVYNNEQFF. The CDR3 nucleotides read TGTGCCAGCAGCGTAATGGCTAGCGTATATAACAATGAGCAGTTCTTC.

V is TRBV5-6 and J is TRBJ1-2; D might be TRBD1 (5 bases). The CDR3 length is 12 residues. Germline V gene data show CDR1 as SGHDT and CDR2 as YYEEEE. V was clipped by 9 bases and J by 5 bases, with 14 bases between them. CDR3 in amino acids: CATGGALYGYTF. The CDR3 DNA follows: TGTGCCACGGGGGGAGCCTTGTATGGCTACACCTTC.

The V call is TRBV3-1 (or the pseudogene TRBV3-2), the J call TRBJ2-1; 7 bases line up with TRBD2. The CDR3 spans 15 residues. V dropped 0 bases and J dropped 4; count of bases not matched to a gene: 3. Germline V gene data show CDR1 as LGHDT and CDR2 as YNNKEL (reference sequence). CDR3 DNA sequence: TGTGCCAGCAGCCAAGAGGCTAGCGGATACAATGAGCAGTTCTTC. It encodes CASSQEASGYNEQFF.

This sequence joins TRBV20-1 and TRBJ1-1; D not resolved. CDR3 length: 13 amino acids. Germline V gives CDR1 DFQATT, CDR2 SNEGSKA (reference sequence). Deletions cut 3 bases from V and 2 bases from J, with 10 bases between. The CDR3 DNA reads as TGCAGTGCTAGTAGAGGGCAAAACACTGAAGCTTTCTTT. Encoded protein: CSASRGQNTEAFF.

The gene calls are TRBV7-9 and TRBJ2-1; D might be TRBD1 (5 bases). The CDR3 is 14 residues long. V was shortened by 1 base and J by 6 bases, with 10 bases between the two germline ends. Germline CDR1 is SEHNR and CDR2 is FQNEAQ (reference sequence). The CDR3: CASSLGQGTNEQFF. Written as DNA, the CDR3 is TGTGCCAGCAGCTTAGGCCAGGGTACCAATGAGCAGTTCTTC.